This is a list of T cell receptor beta chains from one sample in a study of blood T cell repertoires in COVID-19. Only in-frame clones appear in the TCRdb table, and some are missing; sequencing was by immunoSEQ multiplex PCR. Of some 220,000 clones detected, roughly 80% appear once; the ten largest clones hold about 5%. Material: peripheral blood. These TCRs come from a woman between 65 and 79 years old with COVID-19, enrolled during active disease. Each CDR3 is given with its conserved first and last residue. D genes are given only for firm matches. Size values are once, few and many counts, or a class for expanded clones, and some rows have none.

TRBV7-8,-,TRBJ1-1,TRBD1,TGTGCCAGCAGCGAGGGACAGGGCTGGACTGAAGCTTTCTTT,CASSEGQGWTEAFF
TRBV24-1,-,TRBJ2-6,-,TGTGCCACCAGCGGCTCTAGCTCTGGGGCCAACGTCCTGACTTTC,CATSGSSSGANVLTF
TRBV20-1,-,TRBJ2-1,-,TGCAGTGCTAACTACGAGCAGTTCTTC,CSANYEQFF
TRBV9,-,TRBJ1-2,-,TGTGCCAGCAGCGTAGAGGTGTGGGACACCTATGGCTACACCTTC,CASSVEVWDTYGYTF
TRBV20-1,-,TRBJ2-3,TRBD2,TGCAGTGCTAGTATCGGTGCTGTAGCGGGAGCAGATACGCAGTATTTT,CSASIGAVAGADTQYF
TRBV6-2/TRBV6-3,-,TRBJ2-1,TRBD2,TGTGCCAGCAGTTACGCTGGGACTAGCGGGAGGGGTGAGCAGTTCTTC,CASSYAGTSGRGEQFF
TRBV7-9,-,TRBJ2-3,TRBD2,TGTGCCAGCAGTCTAGCGGGAGTTGGGACAGATACGCAGTATTTT,CASSLAGVGTDTQYF
TRBV7-2,-,TRBJ1-5,-,TGTGCCAGCAGCTCCGACAGGTTTCAGCCCCAGCATTTT,CASSSDRFQPQHF
TRBV9,-,TRBJ1-5,TRBD1,TGTGCCAGCAGCGTAGGGGACAGCCCCAATCAGCCCCAGCATTTT,CASSVGDSPNQPQHF
TRBV7-9,-,TRBJ1-2,-,TGTGCCAGCTTGAGATCAGGTGGCGATGGCTACACCTTC,CASLRSGGDGYTF
TRBV4-1,-,TRBJ2-1,-,TGCGCCAGCAGCCCCCGTTTGAGCCCCGTATCGGTCCTCTTC,CASSPRLSPVSVLF
TRBV5-6,-,TRBJ1-2,TRBD1,TGTGCCAGCAGCTTGGGGGAAGGGGGCGCCAAGCGAAACTATGGCTACACCTTC,CASSLGEGGAKRNYGYTF
TRBV7-2,-,TRBJ2-2,-,TGTGCCAGCAGCTTAGCCCAGGTGGCCGGGGAGCTGTTTTTT,CASSLAQVAGELFF
TRBV2,-,TRBJ1-4,TRBD1,TGTGCCAGCAGTCGACAGGGGAGCGGGCCCCGTGAAAAACTGTTTTTT,CASSRQGSGPREKLFF
TRBV19,-,TRBJ2-3,-,TGTGCCAGTAGGTTACTATCTAGCACAGATACGCAGTATTTT,CASRLLSSTDTQYF
TRBV18,once,TRBJ2-7,-,TGTGCCAGCTCACCTCAGACAGGCCCTGCCTACGAGCAGTACTTC,CASSPQTGPAYEQYF
TRBV7-3,-,TRBJ2-3,TRBD1,TGTGCCAGCAGCGTAGACAGGGCCCCAGATACGCAGTATTTT,CASSVDRAPDTQYF
TRBV28,-,TRBJ1-5,-,TGTGCCAGCACATACCGGGAACGGGGCAATCAGCCCCAGCATTTT,CASTYRERGNQPQHF
TRBV27,-,TRBJ2-1,-,TGTGCCAGCAGTTCCTCAGGGGTTGGAAACAATGAGCAGTTCTTC,CASSSSGVGNNEQFF
TRBV5-1,-,TRBJ2-3,TRBD2,TGCGCCAGCAGCTCCTTAGCGGGAGACAGAACAGATACGCAGTATTTT,CASSSLAGDRTDTQYF
TRBV28,-,TRBJ2-7,-,TGTGCCAGCAGGACCCCCCTGGGCCAATCCTACGAGCAGTACTTC,CASRTPLGQSYEQYF
TRBV27,few,TRBJ2-7,TRBD1,TGTGCCAGCAGCCAACAGGGGGCGGCGGGAGTAGGGTCCTACGAGCAGTACTTC,CASSQQGAAGVGSYEQYF
TRBV28,-,TRBJ1-6,-,TGTGCCAGCAGTTTAAGCGGAGGGGCAACAGGAGCTTCGAGCTCCTATAATTCACCCCTCCACTTT,CASSLSGGATGASSSYNSPLHF
TRBV6-4,-,TRBJ2-2,-,TGTGCCAGCAGTGAGGTGGGGGGACTGAACACCGGGGAGCTGTTTTTT,CASSEVGGLNTGELFF
TRBV2,-,TRBJ2-1,TRBD1,TGTGCCAGCAGCCCGGGACAGGGGAATGAGCAGTTCTTC,CASSPGQGNEQFF
TRBV5-6,few,TRBJ2-2,-,TGTGCCAGCAGCCTCGGTGTCCAGAACACCGGGGAGCTGTTTTTT,CASSLGVQNTGELFF
TRBV2,-,TRBJ2-5,-,TGTGCCAGCAGTGAAAACAGGGCGGAGACCCAGTACTTC,CASSENRAETQYF
TRBV20-1,-,TRBJ2-1,-,TGCAGTGCTGTACAGGGCATTGAGCAGTTCTTC,CSAVQGIEQFF
TRBV13,once,TRBJ2-7,TRBD1,TGTGCCAGCAGCCAGCGAGGGGGCCGCTACGAGCAGTACTTC,CASSQRGGRYEQYF
TRBV5-4,-,TRBJ1-5,-,TGTGCCAGCAGCTTGGGTACGGGGATCAATCAGCCCCAGCATTTT,CASSLGTGINQPQHF
TRBV19,-,TRBJ1-5,TRBD1,TGTGCCAGTAGTTCACCCCCCGGGACAGGCAGAGGGCAGCCCCAGCATTTT,CASSSPPGTGRGQPQHF
TRBV2,-,TRBJ1-2,-,TGTGCCAGCAGTTCTTACTATGGCTACACCTTC,CASSSYYGYTF
TRBV2,many,TRBJ2-4,-,TGTGCCAGCAACAGTGCACAGCTGGGGCCCAAAAACATTCAGTACTTC,CASNSAQLGPKNIQYF
TRBV7-9,-,TRBJ1-6,-,TGTGCCAGCAGCTTAGGTCTGCGTAATTCACCCCTCCACTTT,CASSLGLRNSPLHF
TRBV25-1,-,TRBJ2-2,TRBD1,TGTGCCAGCAGGGACAGGGTGGCCGGGGAGCTGTTTTTT,CASRDRVAGELFF
TRBV19,once,TRBJ1-3,-,TGTGCCACCTCGCCAGGGGCAGCTGGAAACACCATATATTTT,CATSPGAAGNTIYF
TRBV4-3,few,TRBJ1-1,-,TGCGCCAGCAGCCAAGATCCGGGAAGAGGGAACACTGAAGCTTTCTTT,CASSQDPGRGNTEAFF
TRBV3-1/TRBV3-2,-,TRBJ2-7,TRBD2,TGTGCCAGCAGCCGCTCTGGGGGGGGCTACGAGCAGTACTTC,CASSRSGGGYEQYF
TRBV19,-,TRBJ2-2,TRBD1,TGTGCCAGTAGTATAATTAGGGCAGGGGGTAATACCGGGGAGCTGTTTTTT,CASSIIRAGGNTGELFF
TRBV28,-,TRBJ1-2,TRBD1,TGTGCCAGCAGGATCGGACAGGGGTTGATCTATGGCTACACCTTC,CASRIGQGLIYGYTF
TRBV6-2/TRBV6-3,-,TRBJ2-7,TRBD2,TGTGCCAGCAGTTACTCCGGACTAGCGGGAGCCGAGCAGTACTTC,CASSYSGLAGAEQYF
TRBV19,-,TRBJ2-2,TRBD2,TGTGCCAGTAGTACGGGACTAGCCACCGGGGAGCTGTTTTTT,CASSTGLATGELFF
TRBV5-1,-,TRBJ2-3,-,TGCGCCAGCAGCTTCCGGTCTCCCACAGATACGCAGTATTTT,CASSFRSPTDTQYF
TRBV29-1,-,TRBJ2-2,TRBD2,TGCAGCGTTTGCCTTCTAGCGGGAGACACCGGGGAGCTGTTTTTT,CSVCLLAGDTGELFF
TRBV4-2,-,TRBJ2-3,TRBD2,TGTGCCAGCAGCCAAGATCGAACTAGCGGAACTAGCACAGATACGCAGTATTTT,CASSQDRTSGTSTDTQYF
TRBV7-2,-,TRBJ2-5,TRBD1,TGTGCCAGCAGCGTTGGGACAGCCCAAGAGACCCAGTACTTC,CASSVGTAQETQYF
TRBV18,-,TRBJ1-1,-,TGTGCCAGCTCACCAGGGCAGAACACTGAAGCTTTCTTT,CASSPGQNTEAFF
TRBV28,-,TRBJ1-2,-,TGTGCCAGCAGTAGAGGTGGCGCGAACTATGGCTACACCTTC,CASSRGGANYGYTF
TRBV28,once,TRBJ2-1,TRBD2,TGTGCCAGCAGAATTACTAGCGGGAGGGTTGGTGAGCAGTTCTTC,CASRITSGRVGEQFF
TRBV7-9,-,TRBJ2-2,TRBD2,TGTGCCAGCAGCTTAGAAGGACTAGCGGGAGTTGAAACGGGTTTT,CASSLEGLAGVETGF
TRBV28,-,TRBJ2-1,-,TGTGCCAGCAGACCCCCTCAGGGGCGGCACTCCTACAATGAGCAGTTCTTC,CASRPPQGRHSYNEQFF
TRBV10-3,few,TRBJ1-2,-,TGTGCCATCAGTGAGTCCAGGCTACCTGGACTAAACTATGGCTACACCTTC,CAISESRLPGLNYGYTF
TRBV3-1/TRBV3-2,once,TRBJ2-1,-,TGTGCCAGCAGCCCCGTGGAGCGGATAAATGAGCAGTTCTTC,CASSPVERINEQFF
TRBV28,-,TRBJ1-1,-,TGTGCCAGCAGGATGACAGGGAACACTGAAGCTTTCTTT,CASRMTGNTEAFF
TRBV10-3,-,TRBJ2-3,TRBD1,TGTGCCATCAGTACACAGGGGGCCACAGGCGCAGATACGCAGTATTTT,CAISTQGATGADTQYF
TRBV6-6,-,TRBJ2-7,TRBD1,TGTGCCAGCAGTTACCCCGACAGGGGGACCTACGAGCAGTACTTC,CASSYPDRGTYEQYF
TRBV28,-,TRBJ1-2,-,TGTGCCAGCAGCACACCCGGACACCATAACTATGGCTACACCTTC,CASSTPGHHNYGYTF
TRBV3-1/TRBV3-2,-,TRBJ2-3,-,TGTGCCACCACGACTAGTGGGAGCACAGATACGCAGTATTTT,CATTTSGSTDTQYF